This is a list of T cell receptor beta chains from one sample in a study of blood T cells in healthy people across ages. TCRdb itself ran the 5' RACE reads through MiXCR, one entry per CDR3 protein. In the table there are roughly 2 million distinct CDR3 sequences, about 49% of which are singletons. Material for sequencing was blood. The receptors were gathered from a woman aged 40 to 55 in good health. Both conserved end residues are trimmed from each CDR3. The size entry is marked missing in some rows and otherwise reads once, few, many or a size class.

TRBV28 13 NA ASSSPITGLHEQY
TRBV5-1 12 many ASSPGLAEETQY
TRBV15 12 NA ATSSYRGRETQY
TRBV20-1 12 few SARDRRGINEQF
TRBV12-3/TRBV12-4 11 few ASSFRNNQPQH
TRBV3-1 10 NA ATLRDDSGYT
TRBV12-3/TRBV12-4 14 NA ASSLGGTGGNQPQH
TRBV7-7 14 NA ASSLLASGGGNEQF
TRBV2 12 few ASSPPLVSETQY
TRBV25-1 13 NA ASSGRGRNRETQY
TRBV29-1 12 few SVLGLAGVSEQF
TRBV20-1 11 few SAGRDGAYEQY
TRBV11-2 18 once ASSDPWKPGLEFPYNEQF
TRBV24-1 13 few ATSDPTGATDTQY
TRBV3-1 12 NA ASTPDQIEETQY
TRBV10-3 11 few ASAPYGEETQY
TRBV4-3 10 once ASSQEGKRYT
TRBV21-1 15 once ASSIQNRDRGSYGYT
TRBV12-3/TRBV12-4 13 few ASSLRADGLYEQY
TRBV4-3 13 few ASSQGTGPGETQY
TRBV29-1 12 NA CVQPGRGVGGYT
TRBV29-1 10 NA SVDTAFGGYT
TRBV9 12 NA ASNPGASNSPLH
TRBV7-2 13 NA ASSLAGMGNQPQH
TRBV12-3/TRBV12-4 13 many ASSLYPGLYNEQF
TRBV12-3/TRBV12-4 10 NA ASKTGGNEQY
TRBV4-2 15 NA ASSQDRRPNSNQPQH
TRBV12-3/TRBV12-4 10 few ASSLPGTPLH
TRBV29-1 13 NA SVELLAGGSYEQY
TRBV6-2/TRBV6-3 16 once ASSYPTGTGRAYNEQF
TRBV18 18 NA ASSQRMVQDWDFSDYEQY
TRBV21-1 13 NA ASSLRGPENYGYT
TRBV9 12 once ASSVGLLDTEAF
TRBV7-2 11 NA ASSLDILYEQY
TRBV7-3 12 few ASSLTARTDTQY
TRBV7-4 15 few ASSLDGGEGDNQPQH
TRBV7-8 13 NA ASSLGRQGPIEQY
TRBV20-1 10 many SASGHTYEQY
TRBV25-1 15 few ASSEGSGGGAYNEQF
TRBV28 13 once ASSSGIFGRNEQY
TRBV7-2 18 few ASSPTLRVAGGIAKNIQY
TRBV6-5 10 NA ASRGLEETQY
TRBV2 14 NA ASSPPDRSAYNEQF
TRBV4-3 12 few ASGTGGIPNEQF
TRBV7-9 13 NA ASSSTAGRQDGYT
TRBV12-3/TRBV12-4 14 NA ANQKNSGGAMGTQY
TRBV4-2 11 NA ASSQQAMMEAF
TRBV7-2 13 NA ASSERTGSFYEQY